The 4 T cell receptor beta chains below all came from one sample that was sequenced in a study of early T cells in non-severe SARS-CoV-2 infection. MiXCR was run by TCRdb on the 5' RACE reads, yielding one entry per CDR3 protein. The table lists more than 20,000 distinct CDR3 sequences, 4% to 5% of them singletons. What was sequenced was whole blood. Every receptor here comes from an adult who was a healthcare worker with PCR-confirmed SARS-CoV-2 infection or an uninfected control (not recorded which).

This clonotype appeared a few times. V is TRBV5-1 and J is TRBJ1-3, with D maybe TRBD1 (6 bases). The germline V gene has CDR1 SGHRS and CDR2 YFSETQ. Trimming stripped 0 bases from V and 7 bases from J, with 14 bases between. This CDR3 is built from 15 residues. CDR3 in amino acids: CASSLGAGQLNTIYF. DNA of the CDR3: TGCGCCAGCAGCTTGGGGGCCGGACAGCTGAACACCATATATTTT.

This clonotype appeared a few times. This chain connects TRBV11-2 to TRBJ2-5; TRBD2 matches at 7 bases. Per the germline V gene, CDR1 is SGHAT and CDR2 is FQNNGV. V was pared by 2 bases and J by 3 bases, with 12 bases of the junction left unmatched. This CDR3 is built from 17 residues. The CDR3 DNA follows: TGTGCCAGCAGCTTATTAAGATCCGCCAGCGGGGAAGAGACCCAGTACTTC. Translated: CASSLLRSASGEETQYF. The full variable domain, its missing parts supplied by reference TRBV11-2 and TRBJ2-5, is EAGVAQSPRYKIIEKRQSVAFWCNPISGHATLYWYQQILGQGPKLLIQFQNNGVVDDSQLPKDRFSAERLKGVDSTLKIQPAKLEDSAVYLCASSLLRSASGEETQYFGPGTRLLVL.

By share, this clonotype ranks as medium-sized. The CDR3 loop reads CASSLSRGANSPLHF. DNA of the CDR3: TGTGCCAGCAGCTTATCTCGTGGGGCAAATTCACCCCTCCACTTT. The V gene is TRBV7-8, the J gene TRBJ1-6, with a tentative D call TRBD1 (5 bases). Trimming removed 2 bases from V and 7 bases from J, with 12 bases in between. The length of the CDR3 is 15 residues. Germline values: CDR1 SGHVS, CDR2 FQNEAQ.

This clonotype was counted a few times. The J gene is TRBJ2-3, the V gene TRBV15; a weak D match, TRBD2 (6 bases). The CDR3 spans 14 residues. V lost 3 bases to trimming and J lost 2 bases, with 9 bases between them. In germline, CDR1 is LNHNV, CDR2 YYDKDF (reference sequence). The CDR3 sequence: CATSRPGVTDTQYF. The CDR3 nucleotides read TGTGCCACCAGCAGGCCGGGGGTCACAGATACGCAGTATTTT.